Listed below are T cell receptor beta chains from one sample, sequenced in a study of blood T cell repertoires in COVID-19. Profiling relied on immunoSEQ multiplex PCR, and the TCRdb table lists in-frame clones only, not all of them. The sample has about 400,000 clones; roughly 91% are singletons. Input material: peripheral blood. Every receptor here comes from a woman aged 25 to 39 with acute or convalescent COVID-19. CDR3s include the opening cysteine and the closing phenylalanine or tryptophan. D genes are given only for firm matches. Not every row has a clone size; where given, it reads once, few, many or a size class.

>TRBD1|TRBV28|TRBJ2-1|-
CASRQRDRGSFYNEQFF
TGTGCCAGCAGACAAAGGGACAGGGGAAGTTTCTACAATGAGCAGTTCTTC
>-|TRBV30|TRBJ1-5|-
CAWKKRGYSNQPQHF
TGTGCCTGGAAAAAACGGGGTTATAGCAATCAGCCCCAGCATTTT
>-|TRBV11-2|TRBJ2-3|-
CASSLVSRAKKDTQYF
TGTGCCAGCAGCTTAGTGTCGCGGGCAAAGAAGGATACGCAGTATTTT
>-|TRBV2|TRBJ2-3|-
CASRAVSSTDTQYF
TGTGCCAGCAGGGCAGTATCTAGCACAGATACGCAGTATTTT
>-|TRBV11-2|TRBJ2-5|-
CASSYFEFQETQYF
TGTGCCAGCAGCTACTTTGAGTTCCAAGAGACCCAGTACTTC
>-|TRBV6-1|TRBJ2-7|-
CASSEIFRGYSSYEQYF
TGTGCCAGCAGTGAAATATTCCGAGGGTACAGCTCCTACGAGCAGTACTTC
>TRBD1|TRBV7-8|TRBJ2-1|-
CASSRTGSSYNEQFF
TGTGCCAGCAGCCGGACAGGGAGTTCCTACAATGAGCAGTTCTTC
>TRBD1|TRBV4-2|TRBJ2-3|-
CASSQGTGTADTQYF
TGTGCCAGCAGCCAAGGGACAGGGACCGCAGATACGCAGTATTTT
>-|TRBV6-6|TRBJ1-6|-
CASSYEQGRSPLHF
TGTGCCAGCAGTTATGAACAGGGACGATCACCCCTCCACTTT
>-|TRBV7-8|TRBJ2-2|few
CASSLRDFTGELFF
TGTGCCAGCAGCCTGAGGGACTTCACCGGGGAGCTGTTTTTT
>-|TRBV25-1|TRBJ1-1|-
CASSDDRTEAFF
TGTGCCAGCAGTGACGACAGGACTGAAGCTTTCTTT